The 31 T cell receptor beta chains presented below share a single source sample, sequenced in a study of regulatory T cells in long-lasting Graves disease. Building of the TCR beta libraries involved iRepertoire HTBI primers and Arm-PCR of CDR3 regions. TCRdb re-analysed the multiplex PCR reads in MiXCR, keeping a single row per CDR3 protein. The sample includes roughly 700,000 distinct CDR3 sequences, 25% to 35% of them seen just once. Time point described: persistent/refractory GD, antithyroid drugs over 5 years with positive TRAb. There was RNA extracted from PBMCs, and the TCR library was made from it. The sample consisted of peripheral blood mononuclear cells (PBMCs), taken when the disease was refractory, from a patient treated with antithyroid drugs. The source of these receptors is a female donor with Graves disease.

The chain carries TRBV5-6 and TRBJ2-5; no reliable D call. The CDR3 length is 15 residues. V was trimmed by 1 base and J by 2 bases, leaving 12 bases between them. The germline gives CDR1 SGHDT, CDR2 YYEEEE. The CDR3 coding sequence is TGTGCCAGCAGCTTGCTGGCGGAAATGCAAGAGACCCAGTACTTC. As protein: CASSLLAEMQETQYF.

Written as DNA, the CDR3 is TGCAGTGCTCCACTAGCGGGAGGCTTCCCCTACGAGCAGTACTTC. Translated: CSAPLAGGFPYEQYF. The chain joins TRBV20-1 to TRBJ2-7; 12 nucleotides match TRBD2. The CDR3 runs 15 residues. CDR1 DFQATT and CDR2 SNEGSKA come from the germline V gene (reference sequence). Trimming took 5 bases from V and 2 from J; bases not matched to a gene: 7.

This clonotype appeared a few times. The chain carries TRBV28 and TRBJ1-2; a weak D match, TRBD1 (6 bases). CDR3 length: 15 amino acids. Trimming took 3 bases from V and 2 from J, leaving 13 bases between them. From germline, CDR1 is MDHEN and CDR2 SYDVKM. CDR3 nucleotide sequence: TGTGCCAGCAGTTTGCCATACGGACAGAACTATGGCTACACCTTC. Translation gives CASSLPYGQNYGYTF.

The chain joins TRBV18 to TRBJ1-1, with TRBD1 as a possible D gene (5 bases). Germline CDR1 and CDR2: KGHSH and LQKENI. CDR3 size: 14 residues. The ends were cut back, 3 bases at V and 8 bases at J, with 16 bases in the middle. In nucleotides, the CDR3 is TGTGCCAGCTCACCCATTGAGGGGCTGGGAGAAGCTTTCTTT. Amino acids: CASSPIEGLGEAFF.

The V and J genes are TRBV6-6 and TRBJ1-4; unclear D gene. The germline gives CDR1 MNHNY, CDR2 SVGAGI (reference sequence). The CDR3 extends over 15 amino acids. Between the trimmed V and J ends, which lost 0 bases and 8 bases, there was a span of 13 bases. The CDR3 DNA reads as TGTGCCAGCAGTTACTCGTGGGCAGGAGGCGAAAAACTGTTTTTT. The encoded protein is CASSYSWAGGEKLFF.

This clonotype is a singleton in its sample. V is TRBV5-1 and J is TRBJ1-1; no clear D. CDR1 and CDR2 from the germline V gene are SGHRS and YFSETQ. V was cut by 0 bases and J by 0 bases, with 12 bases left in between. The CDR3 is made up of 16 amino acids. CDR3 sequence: CASSLGEEYMNTEAFF. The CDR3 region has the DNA TGCGCCAGCAGCTTGGGAGAGGAATACATGAACACTGAAGCTTTCTTT.

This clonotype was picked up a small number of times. The CDR3 sequence is CASSLGGQGAYQPQHF. CDR3 DNA: TGTGCCAGCAGCCTTGGGGGGCAGGGTGCGTATCAGCCCCAGCATTTT. The chain joins TRBV2 to TRBJ1-5, with D possibly TRBD1 on 6 matching bases. Trimming left V 6 bases short and J 5 bases short, with 20 bases between. This CDR3 contains 16 residues. Germline V lookup: CDR1 SNHLY, CDR2 FYNNEI.

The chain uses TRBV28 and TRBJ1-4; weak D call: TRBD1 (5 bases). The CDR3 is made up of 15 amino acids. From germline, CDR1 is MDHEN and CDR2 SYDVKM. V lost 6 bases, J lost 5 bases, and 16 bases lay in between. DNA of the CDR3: TGTGCCAGCAGGACAAGGGGCGAGGGGAATGAAAAACTGTTTTTT. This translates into CASRTRGEGNEKLFF. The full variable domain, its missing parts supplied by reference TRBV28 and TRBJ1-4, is DVKVTQSSRYLVKRTGEKVFLECVQDMDHENMFWYRQDPGLGLRLIYFSYDVKMKEKGDIPEGYSVSREKKERFSLILESASTNQTSMYLCASRTRGEGNEKLFFGSGTQLSVL.

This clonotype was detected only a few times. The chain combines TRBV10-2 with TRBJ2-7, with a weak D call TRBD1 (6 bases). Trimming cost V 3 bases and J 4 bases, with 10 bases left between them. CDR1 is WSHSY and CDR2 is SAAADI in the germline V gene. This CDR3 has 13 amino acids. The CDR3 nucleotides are TGCGCCAGCAGTGACAGGGGATATTACGAGCAGTACTTC. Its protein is CASSDRGYYEQYF.

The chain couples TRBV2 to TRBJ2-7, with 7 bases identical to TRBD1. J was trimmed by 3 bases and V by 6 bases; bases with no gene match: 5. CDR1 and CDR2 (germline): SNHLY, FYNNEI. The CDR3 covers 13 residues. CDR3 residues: CASRGDSVYEQYF. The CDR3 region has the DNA TGTGCCAGCAGGGGGGACAGTGTCTACGAGCAGTACTTC.

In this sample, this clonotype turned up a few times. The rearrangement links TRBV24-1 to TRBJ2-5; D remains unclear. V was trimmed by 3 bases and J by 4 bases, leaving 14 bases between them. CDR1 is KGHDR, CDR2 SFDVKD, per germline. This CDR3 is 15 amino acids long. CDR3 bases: TGTGCCACCAGTGATCCAGGACCCGGTGGAGAGACCCAGTACTTC. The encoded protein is CATSDPGPGGETQYF.

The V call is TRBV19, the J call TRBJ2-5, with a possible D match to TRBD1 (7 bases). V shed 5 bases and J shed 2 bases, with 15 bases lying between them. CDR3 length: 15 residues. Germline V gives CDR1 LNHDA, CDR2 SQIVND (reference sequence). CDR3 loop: CASSQRTGLQETQYF. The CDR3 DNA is TGTGCCAGTAGTCAACGGACAGGACTACAAGAGACCCAGTACTTC.

CDR3 loop: CASSYPRGQPSNTEAFF. The CDR3 nucleotides read TGTGCCAGCAGTTACCCGCGGGGACAGCCCTCGAACACTGAAGCTTTCTTT. The J gene is TRBJ1-1, the V gene TRBV28; 7 bases are shared with TRBD1. Germline CDR1 MDHEN, CDR2 SYDVKM. The CDR3 totals 17 residues. With V trimmed by 4 bases and J by 1 base, 12 bases remained unmatched.

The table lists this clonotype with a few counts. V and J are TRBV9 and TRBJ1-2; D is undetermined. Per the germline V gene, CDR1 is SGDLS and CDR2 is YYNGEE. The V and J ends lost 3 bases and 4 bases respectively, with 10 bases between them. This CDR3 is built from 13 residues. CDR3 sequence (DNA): TGTGCCAGCAGCGCGCTCATGGGCTATGGCTACACCTTC. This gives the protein CASSALMGYGYTF.

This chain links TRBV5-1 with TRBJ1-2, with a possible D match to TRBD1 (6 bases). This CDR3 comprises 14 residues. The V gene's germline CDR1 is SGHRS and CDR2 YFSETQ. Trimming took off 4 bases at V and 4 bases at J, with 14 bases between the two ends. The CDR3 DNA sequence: TGCGCCAGCAGCACAGACAGGTCCTCCTATGGCTACACCTTC. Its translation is CASSTDRSSYGYTF.

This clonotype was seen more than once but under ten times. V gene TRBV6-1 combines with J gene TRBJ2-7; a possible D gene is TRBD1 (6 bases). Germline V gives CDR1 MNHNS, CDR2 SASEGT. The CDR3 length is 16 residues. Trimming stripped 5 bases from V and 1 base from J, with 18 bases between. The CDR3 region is CASSSPATGLSYEQYF. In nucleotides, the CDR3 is TGTGCCAGCAGTAGCCCGGCGACAGGCCTGTCCTACGAGCAGTACTTC.

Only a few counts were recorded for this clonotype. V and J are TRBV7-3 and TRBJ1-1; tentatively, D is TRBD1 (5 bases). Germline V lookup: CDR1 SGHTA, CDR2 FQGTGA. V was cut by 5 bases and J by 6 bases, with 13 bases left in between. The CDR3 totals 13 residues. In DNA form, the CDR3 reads TGTGCCAGCAGCGATGGACACTACGCTGAAGCTTTCTTT. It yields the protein CASSDGHYAEAFF.

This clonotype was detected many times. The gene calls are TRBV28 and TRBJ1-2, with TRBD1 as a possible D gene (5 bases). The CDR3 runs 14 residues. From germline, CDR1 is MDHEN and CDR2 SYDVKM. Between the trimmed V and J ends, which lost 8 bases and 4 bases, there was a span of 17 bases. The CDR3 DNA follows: TGTGCCAGCCTTGTGGCGGGGCAGATCTATGGCTACACCTTC. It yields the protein CASLVAGQIYGYTF.

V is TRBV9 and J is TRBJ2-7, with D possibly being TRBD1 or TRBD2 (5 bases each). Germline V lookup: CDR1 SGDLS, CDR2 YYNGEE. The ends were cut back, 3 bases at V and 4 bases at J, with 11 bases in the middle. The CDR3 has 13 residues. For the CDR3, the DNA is TGTGCCAGCAGCGGAATGGGGGATTACGAGCAGTACTTC. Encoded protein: CASSGMGDYEQYF. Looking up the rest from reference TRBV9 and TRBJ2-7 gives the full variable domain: DSGVTQTPKHLITATGQRVTLRCSPRSGDLSVYWYQQSLDQGLQFLIQYYNGEERAKGNILERFSAQQFPDLHSELNLSSLELGDSALYFCASSGMGDYEQYFGPGTRLTVT.

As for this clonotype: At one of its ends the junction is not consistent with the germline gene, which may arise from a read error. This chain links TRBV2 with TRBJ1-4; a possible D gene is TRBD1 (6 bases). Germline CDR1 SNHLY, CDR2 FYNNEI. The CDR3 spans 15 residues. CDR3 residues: CACRVGGGTNEKLFF. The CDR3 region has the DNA TGTGCCTGCAGGGTCGGGGGGGGCACTAATGAAAAACTGTTTTTT.

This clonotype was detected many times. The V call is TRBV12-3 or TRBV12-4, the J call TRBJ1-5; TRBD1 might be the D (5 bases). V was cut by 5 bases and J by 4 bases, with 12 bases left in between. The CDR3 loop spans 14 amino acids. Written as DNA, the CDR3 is TGTGCCAGCAGTGAAGGGACGGTGAATCAGCCCCAGCATTTT. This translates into CASSEGTVNQPQHF.

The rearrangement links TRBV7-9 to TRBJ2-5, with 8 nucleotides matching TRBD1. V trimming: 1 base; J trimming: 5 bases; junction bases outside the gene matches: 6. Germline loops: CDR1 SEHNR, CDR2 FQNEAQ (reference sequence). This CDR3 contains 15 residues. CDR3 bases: TGTGCCAGCAGCTTAGACGCAGGGGGCACGGAGACCCAGTACTTC. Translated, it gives CASSLDAGGTETQYF.

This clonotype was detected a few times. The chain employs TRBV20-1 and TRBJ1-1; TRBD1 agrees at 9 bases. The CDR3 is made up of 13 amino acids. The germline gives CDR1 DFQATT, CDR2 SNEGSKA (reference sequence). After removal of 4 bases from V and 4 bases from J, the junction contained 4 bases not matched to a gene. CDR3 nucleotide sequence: TGCAGTGCTATACAGGGGGCTGGCACTGAAGCTTTCTTT. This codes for CSAIQGAGTEAFF.

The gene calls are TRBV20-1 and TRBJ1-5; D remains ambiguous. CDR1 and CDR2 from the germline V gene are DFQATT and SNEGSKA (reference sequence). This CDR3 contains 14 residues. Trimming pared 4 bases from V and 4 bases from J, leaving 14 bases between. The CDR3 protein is CSATRLQNNQPQHF. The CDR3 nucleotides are TGCAGTGCTACACGCCTTCAAAATAATCAGCCCCAGCATTTT.

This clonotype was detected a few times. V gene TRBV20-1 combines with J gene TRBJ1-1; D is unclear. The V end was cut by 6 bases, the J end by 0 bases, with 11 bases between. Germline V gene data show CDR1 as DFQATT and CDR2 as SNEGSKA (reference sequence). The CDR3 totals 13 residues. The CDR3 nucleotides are TGCAGTGCGATTGGGAGGATGAACACTGAAGCTTTCTTT. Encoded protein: CSAIGRMNTEAFF.

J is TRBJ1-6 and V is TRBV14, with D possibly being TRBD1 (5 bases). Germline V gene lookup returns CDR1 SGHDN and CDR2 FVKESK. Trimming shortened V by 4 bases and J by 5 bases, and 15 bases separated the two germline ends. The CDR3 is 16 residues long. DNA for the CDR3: TGTGCCAGCAGCCGTATTAGGGGAAGAGATAATTCACCCCTCCACTTT. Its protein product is CASSRIRGRDNSPLHF.

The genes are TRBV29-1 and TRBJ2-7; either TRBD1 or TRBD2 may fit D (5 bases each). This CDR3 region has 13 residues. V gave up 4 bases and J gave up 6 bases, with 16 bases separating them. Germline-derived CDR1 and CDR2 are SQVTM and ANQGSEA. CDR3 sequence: CSVGETGRGEQYF. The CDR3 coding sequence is TGCAGCGTTGGGGAGACGGGAAGGGGCGAGCAGTACTTC.

CDR3 sequence reads: CASSGGGLPPYGYTF. Here the CDR3 DNA reads TGTGCCAGTAGTGGGGGAGGCCTCCCGCCGTATGGCTACACCTTC. The chain employs TRBV19 and TRBJ1-2; D is possibly TRBD1 (5 bases). V dropped 5 bases and J dropped 5 bases, with 18 bases sitting between them. CDR3 length: 15 amino acids. Germline V gene sequence: CDR1 LNHDA, CDR2 SQIVND (reference sequence).

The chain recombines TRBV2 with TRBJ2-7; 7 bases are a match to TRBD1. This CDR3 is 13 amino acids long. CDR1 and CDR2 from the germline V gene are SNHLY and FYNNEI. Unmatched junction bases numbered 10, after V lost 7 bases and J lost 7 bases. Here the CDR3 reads CASTRTGGGEQYF. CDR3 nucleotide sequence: TGTGCCAGCACCAGGACAGGCGGTGGGGAGCAGTACTTC.

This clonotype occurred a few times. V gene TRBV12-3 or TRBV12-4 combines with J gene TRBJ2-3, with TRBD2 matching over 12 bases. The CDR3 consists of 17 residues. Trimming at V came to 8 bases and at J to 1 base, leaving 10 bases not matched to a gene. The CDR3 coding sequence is TGTGCCAGCGGGGCTAGCGGGAGGGCGGGGGGCACAGATACGCAGTATTTT. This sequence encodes CASGASGRAGGTDTQYF.

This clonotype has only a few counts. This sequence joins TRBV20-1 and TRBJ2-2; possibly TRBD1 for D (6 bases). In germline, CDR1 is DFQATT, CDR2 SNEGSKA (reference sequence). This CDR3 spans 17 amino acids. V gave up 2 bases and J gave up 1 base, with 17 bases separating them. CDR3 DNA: TGCAGTGCTAGATCTTGGGTGGGCAGGGGGAACACCGGGGAGCTGTTTTTT. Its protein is CSARSWVGRGNTGELFF.